This record looks at one TCR beta chain sequence and its context. The antigen remains undetermined. These data belong to a study of T cells in tuberculosis. Overall study findings and caveats: GEM motif frequencies gave 60% to 70% accuracy; the GMM repertoire gave roughly 90%.

The CDR3 covers 12 residues. Trimming pared 9 bases from V and 0 bases from J, leaving 6 bases between. The germline V gene has CDR1 MDHEN and CDR2 SYDVKM. The data were produced by immunoSEQ multiplex PCR, yet TCRdb's version contains in-frame clones alone and is incomplete. The sample contains under 50,000 clones, 95% of which appear only once. This TCR was recovered from a donor aged 10-29 years with latent tuberculosis or without tuberculosis infection. What was sequenced was PBMCs. The J gene is TRBJ1-3, the V gene TRBV28; D not certain. Here the CDR3 DNA reads TGTGCCAGTACAGCCTCTGGAAACACCATATATTTT. Amino acids: CASTASGNTIYF.